The source of this T cell receptor beta chain is a study of T cells in localized non-small cell lung cancer. Overall study findings and caveats: Among the tissues sampled, uninvolved adjacent lung had the highest T cell clonality, above tumor. Within adjacent lung there appeared a median 57 of the top 100 tumor clones.

Sequencing was performed with immunoSEQ multiplex PCR; in TCRdb, only in-frame clones are kept and a portion is missing. The sample holds approximately 24,000 clones, approximately 90% seen once. With regard to this clone: Its target is unknown.

CDR1 and CDR2 (germline): SGHRS, YFSETQ. The V and J ends lost 7 bases and 7 bases respectively, with 14 bases between them. CDR3 length: 12 residues. The chain carries TRBV5-1 and TRBJ1-1; D remains unclear. The specimen comprised peripheral blood, sampled before any cancer treatment. This sequence originates from a female donor older than 55 with stage II squamous cell lung carcinoma. Here the CDR3 reads CASGTSGGEAFF. The CDR3 bases are TGCGCCAGCGGAACCTCAGGTGGTGAAGCTTTCTTT.